Each of the 10 T cell receptor beta chains below was sequenced from the same sample in a study of Graves' ophthalmopathy and Graves' hyperthyroidism. From RNA, the CDR3 regions of TCR beta chains were amplified and sequenced. After a first-round RT-PCR with HTBI primers, a second-round multiplex PCR was run. TCRdb independently ran MiXCR on the multiplex PCR reads; one entry per CDR3 protein. The data show about 740,000 distinct CDR3 sequences, 35% to 50% seen once. Sequencing was carried out using peripheral blood. These TCRs come from an adult man with Graves' ophthalmopathy.

Regarding this clonotype: Germline is not matched at one junction end, which may reflect a read error. The J gene is TRBJ2-6, the V gene TRBV15; D possibly matches TRBD1 or TRBD2 (5 bases each). CDR1 is LNHNV and CDR2 is YYDKDF in the germline V gene (reference sequence). This CDR3 spans 14 amino acids. CDR3 region: CATSSGPEGWTEAF. The CDR3 DNA reads TGTGCCACCAGCTCCGGGCCCGAGGGGTGGACTGAAGCTTTC.

This clonotype was detected many times. The chain joins TRBV19 to TRBJ1-6; D not certain. CDR1 and CDR2 from the germline V gene are LNHDA and SQIVND (reference sequence). This CDR3 contains 10 residues. V was cut by 10 bases and J by 6 bases, with 4 bases left in between. CDR3 region: CATSNSPLHF. In DNA form, the CDR3 reads TGTGCCACGAGTAATTCACCCCTCCACTTT.

This clonotype showed up many times. The V gene is TRBV7-8, the J gene TRBJ1-1; D gene uncertain. Looked up from germline, CDR1 is SGHVS and CDR2 is FQNEAQ. Trimming removed 2 bases from V and 7 bases from J, with 11 bases in between. This CDR3 has 13 amino acids. In DNA, the CDR3 is TGTGCCAGCAGCTTAATTAGGGCAGATGAAGCTTTCTTT. Translating it yields CASSLIRADEAFF.

The chain is built from TRBV7-3 and TRBJ1-1; D is unclear. CDR1 is SGHTA, CDR2 FQGTGA, per germline. This CDR3 contains 13 residues. Trimming removed 5 bases at V and 4 bases at J, with 11 bases between. The DNA of the CDR3 is TGTGCCAGCAGCCCTAGCGGGAGCACTGAAGCTTTCTTT. This translates into CASSPSGSTEAFF.

In its sample, this clonotype was seen once. Germline and junction disagree at one end, which may indicate a read error. The rearrangement links TRBV4-1 to TRBJ1-2, with 8 nucleotides matching TRBD1. The CDR3 covers 15 residues. Germline V CDR1 and CDR2: MGHRA, YSYEKL. DNA for the CDR3: TGCGCCGGCAGCCAAAGTAGCGCAGGGGGCGGTGGCTACACCTTC. The encoded protein is CAGSQSSAGGGGYTF.

This rearrangement joins TRBV2 to TRBJ2-7; 9 bases match TRBD1. The junction had 3 bases not matched to a gene; V was cut back by 3 bases and J by 0 bases. The CDR3 extends over 15 amino acids. Per the germline V gene, CDR1 is SNHLY and CDR2 is FYNNEI. The CDR3 nucleotides read TGTGCCAGCAGTGACGAGGACAGGGGCTCCTACGAGCAGTACTTC. Protein sequence: CASSDEDRGSYEQYF.

The chain is built from TRBV7-9 and TRBJ1-2; D possibly corresponds to TRBD1 (5 bases). Trimming took 6 bases from V and 3 from J, leaving 17 bases between them. Germline CDR1 and CDR2: SEHNR and FQNEAQ (reference sequence). The CDR3 runs to 15 residues. CDR3 DNA sequence: TGTGCCAGCAGTGCGGGGCAGGGCTCCGACTATGGCTACACCTTC. It encodes CASSAGQGSDYGYTF.

This clonotype was counted a few times. The junction differs from germline at one of its ends, possibly a read error. The chain links TRBV10-3 to TRBJ2-5, with 9 bases fitting TRBD2. The CDR3 totals 17 residues. Germline CDR1 ENHRY, CDR2 SYGVKD. The CDR3 is CASSYVAGEGIRETQYF. CDR3 coding DNA: TGTGCCAGCAGTTACGTAGCGGGAGAAGGAATAAGGGAGACCCAGTACTTC.

The chain has TRBV5-4 and TRBJ2-7, with a tentative D call TRBD1 (5 bases). Germline values: CDR1 SGHNT, CDR2 YYREEE (reference sequence). CDR3 size: 15 residues. V dropped 1 base and J dropped 2 bases, with 13 bases sitting between them. The DNA of the CDR3 is TGTGCCAGCAGCTTGTGGCTTTCAGGGCCCTACGAGCAGTACTTC. Protein: CASSLWLSGPYEQYF.

Notes on this clonotype: A read error may account for a junction end that differs from germline. The chain is built from TRBV7-3 and TRBJ1-5; 7 nucleotides align to TRBD1. The CDR3 spans 14 residues. Germline CDR1 reads SGHTA; CDR2 reads FQGTGA. Here the CDR3 reads CASRAQGFHQPRHF. DNA for the CDR3: TGTGCCAGCAGGGCACAGGGGTTCCATCAGCCCCGGCATTTT.